The 16 T cell receptor beta chains below were found in one sample sequenced in a study of cytomegalovirus exposure and HLA in healthy donors. Amplification used 60 Vbeta primers and 13 Jbeta primers. This table comes from immunoSEQ multiplex PCR, and its TCRdb copy is limited to in-frame clones, with some not included. Here the sample spans tens of thousands of clones, about three quarters being singletons. The specimen was PBMCs. These receptors originate from a male donor in good health and CMV-seropositive.

V usage is TRBV6-1 and J usage is TRBJ1-5; D might be TRBD1 (6 bases). The CDR3 is 14 residues long. Trimming removed 5 bases at V and 9 bases at J, with 17 bases between. Germline assignment: CDR1 MNHNS and CDR2 SASEGT. DNA of the CDR3: TGTGCCAGCAGTCTTCAGACAGGTTCCGGGCCCCAGCATTTT. This gives the protein CASSLQTGSGPQHF.

The chain links TRBV5-1 to TRBJ2-1; 8 bases line up with TRBD2. Germline CDR1 SGHRS, CDR2 YFSETQ. The V gene end was trimmed by 0 bases and the J gene end by 7 bases; junction bases not matched to a gene: 0. This CDR3 has 13 residues. CDR3 in amino acids: CASSLGLANEQFF. CDR3 in DNA: TGCGCCAGCAGCTTGGGACTAGCGAATGAGCAGTTCTTC.

The chain recombines TRBV9 with TRBJ2-1; 8 nucleotides match TRBD2. V shed 4 bases and J 6 bases; nucleotides not matched to a gene: 3. The CDR3 covers 13 residues. Germline CDR1 SGDLS, CDR2 YYNGEE. The DNA of the CDR3 is TGTGCCAGCAGCCTAACTAGCGGCAATGAGCAGTTCTTC. Translation: CASSLTSGNEQFF.

CDR3 sequence: CASSRGVPDTQYF. In DNA form, the CDR3 reads TGTGCCAGCAGCAGAGGTGTGCCAGATACGCAGTATTTT. V usage is TRBV6-4 and J usage is TRBJ2-3, with no clear D. V lost 6 bases and J lost 4, with 11 bases in between. Germline CDR1 reads MRHNA; CDR2 reads SNTAGT. The CDR3 is made up of 13 amino acids.

This clone has just a few counts. This chain connects TRBV10-3 to TRBJ2-7; 12 nucleotides match TRBD2. V lost 2 bases to trimming and J lost 0 bases; unmatched junction nucleotides: 5. Germline V lookup: CDR1 ENHRY, CDR2 SYGVKD. This CDR3 is built from 17 residues. The CDR3 loop is CAISEGLAGNRSYEQYF. The CDR3 nucleotides are TGTGCCATCAGTGAGGGACTAGCGGGAAATCGCTCCTACGAGCAGTACTTC.

The chain combines TRBV21-1 with TRBJ1-1; TRBD1 is the table's D call, not checked against the DNA. TRBV21-1 is a documented pseudogene. This CDR3 spans 15 amino acids. The CDR3 sequence is CASSKDGTAKAEAFF. The CDR3 DNA reads TGTGCCAGCAGCAAAGATGGGACAGCGAAAGCAGAAGCTTTCTTT.

This clone was seen more than once but under ten times. The rearrangement uses TRBV4-2 and TRBJ2-7, with 9 nucleotides matching TRBD2. CDR1 and CDR2 from the germline V gene are LGHNA and YNFKEQ. With 4 bases clipped from V and 2 bases from J, the junction kept 6 bases outside the gene matches. CDR3 length: 15 residues. Written as DNA, the CDR3 is TGTGCCAGCAGCCCCGCCGGGACTAGCACCTACGAGCAGTACTTC. Translated: CASSPAGTSTYEQYF.

The chain combines TRBV9 with TRBJ1-1; the match to TRBD1 covers 7 bases. This CDR3 has 15 amino acids. Germline values: CDR1 SGDLS, CDR2 YYNGEE. J was trimmed by 1 base and V by 0 bases; bases with no gene match: 3. The chain's CDR3 is CASSVEGQRNTEAFF. DNA of the CDR3: TGTGCCAGCAGCGTAGAGGGACAGCGGAACACTGAAGCTTTCTTT. Full variable domain (missing parts from reference TRBV9 and TRBJ1-1): DSGVTQTPKHLITATGQRVTLRCSPRSGDLSVYWYQQSLDQGLQFLIQYYNGEERAKGNILERFSAQQFPDLHSELNLSSLELGDSALYFCASSVEGQRNTEAFFGQGTRLTVV.

The genes are TRBV9 and TRBJ2-5, with 7 positions matching TRBD1. Germline values: CDR1 SGDLS, CDR2 YYNGEE. V lost 0 bases to trimming and J lost 5 bases; unmatched junction nucleotides: 19. This CDR3 comprises 19 residues. The CDR3 loop reads CASSVGRGRQGLASETQYF. As DNA, the CDR3 is TGTGCCAGCAGCGTAGGAAGGGGTCGACAGGGTTTGGCTTCGGAGACCCAGTACTTC.

The V call is TRBV5-1, the J call TRBJ2-1; D remains unclear. Per the germline V gene, CDR1 is SGHRS and CDR2 is YFSETQ. V dropped 5 bases and J dropped 0 bases, with 9 bases sitting between them. The CDR3 is 14 residues long. CDR3 amino acids: CASRIDISYNEQFF. The CDR3 bases are TGCGCCAGCAGAATAGATATCTCCTACAATGAGCAGTTCTTC. Using reference TRBV5-1 and TRBJ2-1 for the parts outside the CDR3, the full variable domain is KAGVTQTPRYLIKTRGQQVTLSCSPISGHRSVSWYQQTPGQGLQFLFEYFSETQRNKGNFPGRFSGRQFSNSRSEMNVSTLELGDSALYLCASRIDISYNEQFFGPGTRLTVL.

The chain is built from TRBV6-4 and TRBJ2-2; maybe TRBD1 (6 bases). Germline V gene lookup returns CDR1 MRHNA and CDR2 SNTAGT. The V end was cut by 4 bases, the J end by 4 bases, with 13 bases between. The CDR3 is 15 amino acids. CDR3: CASSGTTGSTGELFF. The CDR3, as DNA: TGTGCCAGCAGTGGAACCACAGGGTCCACCGGGGAGCTGTTTTTT.

V usage is TRBV5-1 and J usage is TRBJ1-4; 7 nucleotides line up with TRBD1. CDR3 length: 15 residues. In germline, CDR1 is SGHRS, CDR2 YFSETQ. V shed 4 bases and J 2 bases; nucleotides not matched to a gene: 5. The CDR3 region is CASSRNRGTNEKLFF. Here the CDR3 DNA reads TGCGCCAGCAGCCGCAACAGGGGCACTAATGAAAAACTGTTTTTT.

The rearrangement joins TRBV11-1 to TRBJ1-6; the D gene is possibly TRBD1 (5 bases). Germline V gives CDR1 SGHAT, CDR2 FQDESV (reference sequence). This CDR3 contains 13 residues. Deletions cut 4 bases from V and 9 bases from J, with 10 bases between. The CDR3 spells CASSSEQVSPLHF. The CDR3 bases are TGTGCCAGCAGCTCGGAACAGGTTTCACCCCTCCACTTT. Combining the CDR3 with reference TRBV11-1 and TRBJ1-6 gives the whole variable domain EAEVAQSPRYKITEKSQAVAFWCDPISGHATLYWYRQILGQGPELLVQFQDESVVDDSQLPKDRFSAERLKGVDSTLKIQPAELGDSAMYLCASSSEQVSPLHFGNGTRLTVT.

V gene TRBV7-9 combines with J gene TRBJ1-2; D not resolved. V dropped 4 bases and J dropped 7 bases, with 22 bases sitting between them. The CDR3 is 16 amino acids. The germline V gene encodes CDR1 SEHNR and CDR2 FQNEAQ (reference sequence). CDR3 amino acids: CASSSTSGSGSGGYTF. As DNA, the CDR3 is TGTGCCAGCAGCTCAACGAGCGGCTCGGGCTCCGGTGGCTACACCTTC.

This chain joins TRBV18 and TRBJ1-1, with D possibly TRBD1 on 6 matching bases. Trimming took off 2 bases at V and 0 bases at J, with 10 bases between the two ends. The length of the CDR3 is 15 residues. Germline V gene sequence: CDR1 KGHSH, CDR2 LQKENI. CDR3 loop: CASSPVGQLNTEAFF. In DNA, the CDR3 is TGTGCCAGCTCACCAGTGGGACAACTGAACACTGAAGCTTTCTTT.

This rearrangement joins TRBV7-9 to TRBJ2-5; 10 positions match TRBD2. The CDR3 is 17 amino acids. The V gene end was trimmed by 5 bases and the J gene end by 3 bases; junction bases not matched to a gene: 12. Per germline, CDR1 SEHNR and CDR2 FQNEAQ (reference sequence). This chain's CDR3 is CASSQGLVLAGKETQYF. CDR3 sequence (DNA): TGTGCCAGCAGCCAGGGCCTTGTACTAGCGGGAAAAGAGACCCAGTACTTC. The entire variable domain, with the rest obtained from reference TRBV7-9 and TRBJ2-5, is as follows: DTGVSQNPRHKITKRGQNVTFRCDPISEHNRLYWYRQTLGQGPEFLTYFQNEAQLEKSRLLSDRFSAERPKGSFSTLEIQRTEQGDSAMYLCASSQGLVLAGKETQYFGPGTRLLVL.